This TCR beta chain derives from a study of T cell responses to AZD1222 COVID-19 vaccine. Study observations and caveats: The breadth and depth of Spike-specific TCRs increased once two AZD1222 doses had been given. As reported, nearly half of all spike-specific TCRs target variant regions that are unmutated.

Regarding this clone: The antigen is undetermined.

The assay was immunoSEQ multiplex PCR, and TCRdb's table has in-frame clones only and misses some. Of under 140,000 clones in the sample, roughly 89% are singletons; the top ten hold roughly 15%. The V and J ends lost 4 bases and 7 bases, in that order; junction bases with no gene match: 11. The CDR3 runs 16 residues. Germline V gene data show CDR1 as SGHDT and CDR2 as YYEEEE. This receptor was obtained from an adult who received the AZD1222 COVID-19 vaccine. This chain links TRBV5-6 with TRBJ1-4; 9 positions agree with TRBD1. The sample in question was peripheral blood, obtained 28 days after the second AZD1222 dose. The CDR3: CASSLTQGALSEKLFF. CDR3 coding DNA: TGTGCCAGCAGCCTTACACAGGGGGCGCTGAGTGAAAAACTGTTTTTT.